This entry lists 7 T cell receptor beta chains sequenced from one sample in a study of sequential checkpoint blockade in melanoma. Treatment meaning: randomized to nivolumab then ipilimumab (arm A) or the reverse (arm B). Assay: immunoSEQ multiplex PCR; the TCRdb copy retains only in-frame clones and omits some. The sample yields about 10,000 clones, 23% seen once. The sequencing here drew on tumor tissue (inferred from file names), taken from a patient given nivolumab and ipilimumab in sequence. All receptors derive from a human donor with melanoma.

This clone was counted only a few times. The rearrangement uses TRBV28 and TRBJ2-3; the match to TRBD1 covers 10 bases. CDR1 and CDR2 from the germline V gene are MDHEN and SYDVKM. The J segment lost 4 bases and the V segment lost 10 bases, leaving 5 bases of the junction unmatched. The CDR3 is 13 amino acids. This chain's CDR3 is CATNGQGADTQYF. The CDR3 nucleotides are TGTGCCACCAATGGACAGGGGGCAGATACGCAGTATTTT.

This clone ranks as medium-sized (0.01 to 0.1%). This chain links TRBV16 with TRBJ2-7; possible D gene TRBD2, 5 bases. Per germline, CDR1 KGHSY and CDR2 FQNENV. The CDR3 covers 13 residues. The V end lost 4 bases, the J end lost 9 bases, and 16 bases lay between the germline ends. The CDR3 region is CASSPFANRGQYF. CDR3 nucleotide sequence: TGTGCCAGCAGCCCCTTTGCGAACCGGGGGCAGTACTTC.

V gene TRBV7-2 combines with J gene TRBJ1-6; no definite D call. The germline V gene has CDR1 SGHTA and CDR2 FQGNSA. The CDR3 length is 13 residues. Trimming stripped 5 bases from V and 7 bases from J, with 9 bases between. Here the CDR3 DNA reads TGTGCCAGCAGCCCCGCCTCAAATTCACCCCTCCACTTT. Translating gives CASSPASNSPLHF.

V is TRBV5-1 and J is TRBJ2-7, with 9 bases identical to TRBD2. This CDR3 spans 15 amino acids. V gave up 5 bases and J gave up 1 base; unmatched junction bases: 7. Germline CDR1 is SGHRS and CDR2 is YFSETQ. CDR3 in amino acids: CASSFIAGESYEQYF. The CDR3 DNA reads as TGCGCCAGCAGTTTTATAGCGGGGGAGTCCTACGAGCAGTACTTC.

This chain joins TRBV19 and TRBJ1-1; 8 nucleotides align to TRBD1. This CDR3 is 13 amino acids long. V was pared by 5 bases and J by 12 bases, with 11 bases of the junction left unmatched. Germline CDR1 is LNHDA and CDR2 is SQIVND (reference sequence). The CDR3 bases are TGTGCCAGTAGTGAACAGGGGGGAATTGGCCCTTTCTTT. Protein product: CASSEQGGIGPFF.

Sample share makes this clone large. At least one nucleotide is ambiguous or was not read, and the resulting amino acid is denoted X. The identical CDR3 is also encoded by other nucleotide sequences in the sample. The chain recombines TRBV11-3 with TRBJ1-5; 8 bases are a match to TRBD1. There are 15 residues in the CDR3. Germline CDR1 and CDR2: SGHNT and YENEEA. The V segment lost 5 bases and the J segment 1 base; nucleotides outside the gene matches: 4. CDR3 bases: TGTGCCAGCAGCCARGGACAGGGKAGCAATCAGCCCCAGCATTTT. It encodes CASSXGQXSNQPQHF. The full CDR3 reads CASSQGQGSNQPQHF. The full variable domain, completed using reference TRBV11-3 and TRBJ1-5, is EAGVVQSPRYKIIEKKQPVAFWCNPISGHNTLYWYLQNLGQGPELLIRYENEEAVDDSQLPKDRFSAERLKGVDSTLKIQPAELGDSAVYLCASSQGQGSNQPQHFGDGTRLSIL.

This clone is medium-sized. The chain has TRBV11-3 and TRBJ2-2, with a tentative D call TRBD1 (7 bases). The CDR3 totals 17 residues. With 5 bases removed from V and 1 base from J, the gap between germline ends came to 17 bases. CDR1 SGHNT and CDR2 YENEEA come from the germline V gene. CDR3 DNA: TGTGCCAGCAGCCAGCAAAACAGGGGACTGAACACCGGGGAGCTGTTTTTT. It is translated as CASSQQNRGLNTGELFF. The entire variable domain, with the rest obtained from reference TRBV11-3 and TRBJ2-2, is as follows: EAGVVQSPRYKIIEKKQPVAFWCNPISGHNTLYWYLQNLGQGPELLIRYENEEAVDDSQLPKDRFSAERLKGVDSTLKIQPAELGDSAVYLCASSQQNRGLNTGELFFGEGSRLTVL.